The TCR beta chain under discussion was sequenced for a study of cytomegalovirus exposure and HLA in healthy donors. PCR was performed using 60 Vbeta and 13 Jbeta primers. TCRdb's copy holds only in-frame clones and misses some; the assay was immunoSEQ multiplex PCR. The sample contains roughly 100,000 clones, 60% to 85% of which appear only once. V trimming: 2 bases; J trimming: 5 bases; junction bases outside the gene matches: 3. Germline CDR1 and CDR2: MDHEN and SYDVKM. This CDR3 spans 14 amino acids. This clonotype was sampled from a woman between 18 and 29 years old in good health and CMV-seropositive. V usage is TRBV28 and J usage is TRBJ1-3; 7 bases line up with TRBD1. Sample: PBMCs. The chain's CDR3 is CASSLGTDRNTIYF. The CDR3 DNA sequence: TGTGCCAGCAGTTTAGGGACAGACCGAAACACCATATATTTT. Together with reference TRBV28 and TRBJ1-3, the CDR3 gives the full variable domain: DVKVTQSSRYLVKRTGEKVFLECVQDMDHENMFWYRQDPGLGLRLIYFSYDVKMKEKGDIPEGYSVSREKKERFSLILESASTNQTSMYLCASSLGTDRNTIYFGEGSWLTVV.